This is a list of T cell receptor beta chains from one sample in a study of cytomegalovirus exposure and HLA in healthy donors. TCRdb keeps only in-frame clones here, not all; method: immunoSEQ multiplex PCR. The sample contains some 70,000 clones, 65% to 70% of which appear only once. Sequencing input: PBMCs. The receptors come from a woman aged 25 to 39 in good health and CMV-seronegative. Each CDR3 is given with its conserved first and last residue. The D gene is left open where the match is weak. A clone size is listed for some rows: how often the clone was seen (once, few, many), or a class if it is expanded.

j_call: TRBJ1-2; d_call: -; v_call: TRBV2; clone_size: -; cdr3_aa: CASSWGRPTANYGYTF; cdr3_nt: TGTGCCAGCTCGTGGGGCAGACCGACCGCTAACTATGGCTACACCTTC
j_call: TRBJ2-7; d_call: TRBD2; v_call: TRBV7-7; clone_size: few; cdr3_aa: CASSLGAGGEQYF; cdr3_nt: TGTGCTAGCAGCTTAGGAGCGGGGGGCGAGCAGTACTTC
j_call: TRBJ1-1; d_call: -; v_call: TRBV5-6; clone_size: -; cdr3_aa: CASSLVGQLRTEAFF; cdr3_nt: TGTGCCAGCAGCTTGGTTGGTCAGTTGAGGACTGAAGCTTTCTTT
j_call: TRBJ2-1; d_call: TRBD1; v_call: TRBV6-6; clone_size: few; cdr3_aa: CASSYSPTGGFNEQFF; cdr3_nt: TGTGCCAGCAGTTACTCACCGACAGGGGGTTTCAATGAGCAGTTCTTC
j_call: TRBJ1-1; d_call: TRBD1; v_call: TRBV30; clone_size: -; cdr3_aa: CAWRAQGARTEAFF; cdr3_nt: TGTGCCTGGAGGGCACAGGGGGCACGGACTGAAGCTTTCTTT
j_call: TRBJ1-1; d_call: -; v_call: TRBV5-6; clone_size: many; cdr3_aa: CASSLMSGSYTEAFF; cdr3_nt: TGTGCCAGCAGCTTGATGTCAGGTTCGTACACTGAAGCTTTCTTT
j_call: TRBJ1-6; d_call: -; v_call: TRBV7-2; clone_size: -; cdr3_aa: CASSLFGKTINSPLHF; cdr3_nt: TGTGCCAGCAGCTTATTTGGAAAGACTATTAATTCACCCCTCCACTTT
j_call: TRBJ2-2; d_call: -; v_call: TRBV5-4; clone_size: -; cdr3_aa: CASRNPGQVAGELFF; cdr3_nt: TGTGCCAGCCGAAACCCGGGACAAGTTGCCGGGGAGCTGTTTTTT
j_call: TRBJ2-2; d_call: -; v_call: TRBV2; clone_size: -; cdr3_aa: CASTYLNTGELFF; cdr3_nt: TGTGCCAGCACGTATCTGAACACCGGGGAGCTGTTTTTT
j_call: TRBJ2-7; d_call: -; v_call: TRBV5-1; clone_size: once; cdr3_aa: CASSTTPTYEQYF; cdr3_nt: TGCGCCAGCAGCACGACACCGACCTACGAGCAGTACTTC
j_call: TRBJ2-3; d_call: -; v_call: TRBV2; clone_size: -; cdr3_aa: CASSEVGGGTDTQYF; cdr3_nt: TGTGCCAGCAGTGAAGTTGGAGGGGGCACAGATACGCAGTATTTT
j_call: TRBJ2-1; d_call: -; v_call: TRBV7-3; clone_size: -; cdr3_aa: CASSSSGLYNEQFF; cdr3_nt: TGTGCCAGCAGCTCTTCGGGACTTTACAATGAGCAGTTCTTC
j_call: TRBJ2-5; d_call: -; v_call: TRBV6-6; clone_size: -; cdr3_aa: CASRNRQARSQETQYF; cdr3_nt: TGTGCCAGCAGAAATAGACAGGCACGATCTCAAGAGACCCAGTACTTC
j_call: TRBJ2-7; d_call: TRBD1; v_call: TRBV6-1; clone_size: -; cdr3_aa: CASSVTRPTGTASYEQYF; cdr3_nt: TGTGCCAGCAGTGTTACTCGCCCGACCGGGACAGCCTCCTACGAGCAGTACTTC
j_call: TRBJ2-1; d_call: TRBD2; v_call: TRBV2; clone_size: few; cdr3_aa: CASRPRGGRGVYNEQFF; cdr3_nt: TGTGCCAGCAGACCCAGGGGCGGGCGGGGGGTGTACAATGAGCAGTTCTTC
j_call: TRBJ2-4; d_call: -; v_call: TRBV9; clone_size: -; cdr3_aa: CASSVGPSGNIQYF; cdr3_nt: TGTGCCAGCAGCGTGGGCCCATCGGGGAACATTCAGTACTTC
j_call: TRBJ2-2; d_call: TRBD1; v_call: TRBV6-5; clone_size: -; cdr3_aa: CASSWDRANTGELFF; cdr3_nt: TGTGCCAGCAGTTGGGACAGGGCGAACACCGGGGAGCTGTTTTTT
j_call: TRBJ1-1; d_call: -; v_call: TRBV2; clone_size: -; cdr3_aa: CASSPRTEAFF; cdr3_nt: TGTGCCAGCAGCCCGAGAACTGAAGCTTTCTTT
j_call: TRBJ1-3; d_call: -; v_call: TRBV6-1; clone_size: -; cdr3_aa: CASEAGGSGNTIYF; cdr3_nt: TGTGCCAGTGAAGCGGGGGGCTCTGGAAACACCATATATTTT
j_call: TRBJ1-4; d_call: TRBD1; v_call: TRBV28; clone_size: -; cdr3_aa: CASSFPGTEEKLFF; cdr3_nt: TGTGCCAGCAGTTTCCCCGGGACAGAGGAAAAACTGTTTTTT
j_call: TRBJ2-5; d_call: TRBD1; v_call: TRBV6-5; clone_size: once; cdr3_aa: CASGRTGQETQYF; cdr3_nt: TGTGCCAGCGGAAGGACAGGCCAAGAGACCCAGTACTTC
j_call: TRBJ1-2; d_call: -; v_call: TRBV10-3; clone_size: -; cdr3_aa: CAISESGSPSYGYTF; cdr3_nt: TGTGCCATCAGTGAGTCGGGCAGTCCGAGCTATGGCTACACCTTC
j_call: TRBJ1-4; d_call: -; v_call: TRBV30; clone_size: -; cdr3_aa: CAWSSGREKLFF; cdr3_nt: TGTGCCTGGAGTTCTGGGAGGGAAAAACTGTTTTTT
j_call: TRBJ2-5; d_call: TRBD2; v_call: TRBV7-9; clone_size: once; cdr3_aa: CASSQLIVAGEETQYF; cdr3_nt: TGTGCCAGCAGCCAGCTGATCGTGGCGGGGGAAGAGACCCAGTACTTC
j_call: TRBJ2-3; d_call: TRBD2; v_call: TRBV2; clone_size: -; cdr3_aa: CASSEALGSGGLDTQYF; cdr3_nt: TGTGCCAGCAGTGAAGCGCTTGGTAGCGGGGGATTGGATACGCAGTATTTT
j_call: TRBJ1-1; d_call: TRBD1; v_call: TRBV4-1; clone_size: -; cdr3_aa: CASSPGTVVMNTEAFF; cdr3_nt: TGCGCCAGCAGCCCCGGGACAGTCGTAATGAACACTGAAGCTTTCTTT
j_call: TRBJ2-5; d_call: -; v_call: TRBV2; clone_size: -; cdr3_aa: CASLGTRETQYF; cdr3_nt: TGTGCCTCGTTAGGGACACGGGAGACCCAGTACTTC
j_call: TRBJ1-1; d_call: -; v_call: TRBV9; clone_size: -; cdr3_aa: CASSSPGAPNTEAFF; cdr3_nt: TGTGCCAGCAGCAGTCCAGGGGCCCCGAACACTGAAGCTTTCTTT
j_call: TRBJ1-2; d_call: TRBD1; v_call: TRBV27; clone_size: -; cdr3_aa: CASSPGTGIPGGYTF; cdr3_nt: TGTGCCAGCAGTCCAGGGACAGGGATCCCCGGTGGCTACACCTTC
j_call: TRBJ1-1; d_call: TRBD1; v_call: TRBV5-1; clone_size: few; cdr3_aa: CASSRATGGNTEAFF; cdr3_nt: TGCGCCAGCAGCCGTGCTACAGGGGGGAACACTGAAGCTTTCTTT
j_call: TRBJ2-1; d_call: TRBD2; v_call: TRBV5-1; clone_size: -; cdr3_aa: CASSLDGSGAYNEQFF; cdr3_nt: TGCGCCAGCAGCTTGGATGGTAGCGGGGCTTACAATGAGCAGTTCTTC
j_call: TRBJ2-7; d_call: -; v_call: TRBV28; clone_size: -; cdr3_aa: CASSLLSYEQYF; cdr3_nt: TGTGCCAGCAGTTTATTATCCTACGAGCAGTACTTC
j_call: TRBJ1-5; d_call: TRBD1; v_call: TRBV30; clone_size: once; cdr3_aa: CAWSVGQGGQPQHF; cdr3_nt: TGTGCCTGGAGTGTTGGGCAGGGGGGTCAACCCCAGCATTTT
j_call: TRBJ2-3; d_call: TRBD1; v_call: TRBV6-5; clone_size: -; cdr3_aa: CASSPGGGTDTQYF; cdr3_nt: TGTGCCAGCAGTCCAGGGGGCGGCACAGATACGCAGTATTTT
j_call: TRBJ2-3; d_call: -; v_call: TRBV10-2; clone_size: -; cdr3_aa: CASTEGRGRDTQYF; cdr3_nt: TGCGCCAGCACCGAGGGCAGGGGCCGAGATACGCAGTATTTT
j_call: TRBJ2-7; d_call: -; v_call: TRBV7-2; clone_size: -; cdr3_aa: CASSLTTYEQYF; cdr3_nt: TGTGCCAGCAGCTTAACTACCTACGAGCAGTACTTC
j_call: TRBJ1-2; d_call: -; v_call: TRBV5-6; clone_size: -; cdr3_aa: CASSLVGRPNYGYTF; cdr3_nt: TGTGCCAGCAGCTTGGTCGGCAGGCCCAACTATGGCTACACCTTC
j_call: TRBJ1-4; d_call: TRBD1; v_call: TRBV7-9; clone_size: -; cdr3_aa: CASSLGQGDEKLFF; cdr3_nt: TGTGCCAGCAGCCTTGGACAGGGTGATGAAAAACTGTTTTTT